The 25 T cell receptor beta chains presented below share a single source sample, sequenced in a study of CD8 T cells in Susac syndrome. Reverse transcription used about 0.45 to 1 ug RNA and random hexamers. MiXCR, run by TCRdb on the immunoSEQ multiplex PCR reads, gives a single entry per CDR3 protein. Of 140,000 or so distinct CDR3 sequences in the sample, around 95% were seen once. The sample taken for sequencing was CD4+ T cells from PBMCs. The receptor set was obtained from a human donor with multiple sclerosis.

CDR3: CASSLSQGPGGTQYF. The CDR3 DNA reads TGTGCCAGCAGTTTATCGCAGGGCCCGGGTGGGACCCAGTACTTC. The chain joins TRBV28 to TRBJ2-5, with D tentatively TRBD1 (5 bases). From germline, CDR1 is MDHEN and CDR2 SYDVKM. This CDR3 has 15 residues. V was shortened by 1 base and J by 7 bases, with 16 bases between the two germline ends.

The V and J genes are TRBV18 and TRBJ1-5; D unclear. The CDR3 runs to 13 residues. Between the trimmed V and J ends, which lost 5 bases and 3 bases, there was a span of 8 bases. CDR1 and CDR2 from the germline V gene are KGHSH and LQKENI. The CDR3 loop is CASSLADNQPQHF. The CDR3 region has the DNA TGTGCCAGCTCATTGGCGGACAATCAGCCCCAGCATTTT.

The rearrangement uses TRBV7-6 and TRBJ2-4; 7 nucleotides match TRBD2. Germline V gene sequence: CDR1 SGHVS, CDR2 FNYEAQ. This CDR3 spans 14 amino acids. V shed 1 base and J 9 bases; nucleotides not matched to a gene: 6. The CDR3 spells CASSLGGGVGIQYF. The CDR3 DNA sequence: TGTGCCAGCAGCTTAGGGGGAGGGGTCGGCATTCAGTACTTC. Complete variable domain (other parts from reference TRBV7-6 and TRBJ2-4): GAGVSQSPRYKVTKRGQDVALRCDPISGHVSLYWYRQALGQGPEFLTYFNYEAQQDKSGLPNDRFSAERPEGSISTLTIQRTEQRDSAMYRCASSLGGGVGIQYFGAGTRLSVL.

The chain links TRBV5-4 to TRBJ2-6; TRBD1 matches at 8 bases. Germline CDR1 reads SGHNT; CDR2 reads YYREEE (reference sequence). The CDR3 length is 18 residues. V was pared by 1 base and J by 3 bases, with 9 bases of the junction left unmatched. The CDR3 coding sequence is TGTGCCAGCAGCTTGAGACAGGGGCGTCCCTTTGGGGCCAACGTCCTGACTTTC. As protein: CASSLRQGRPFGANVLTF.

The rearrangement links TRBV30 to TRBJ1-2; tentatively, D is TRBD1 (5 bases). CDR3 size: 14 residues. CDR1 is GTSNPN, CDR2 SVGIG, per germline (reference sequence). Trimming took off 0 bases at V and 3 bases at J, with 11 bases between the two ends. This chain's CDR3 is CAWSVQQGYYGYTF. CDR3 bases: TGTGCCTGGAGTGTACAGCAGGGCTACTATGGCTACACCTTC.

The rearrangement uses TRBV5-1 and TRBJ2-7; D perhaps matches TRBD2 (7 bases). The V and J ends lost 3 bases and 4 bases respectively, with 17 bases between them. This CDR3 is 15 amino acids long. CDR1 SGHRS and CDR2 YFSETQ come from the germline V gene. In nucleotides, the CDR3 is TGCGCCAGCAGCTGGGGGGCTAGCGGAAAATACGAGCAGTACTTC. It codes for CASSWGASGKYEQYF.

The chain links TRBV29-1 to TRBJ2-6; D call uncertain. Germline CDR1 and CDR2: SQVTM and ANQGSEA. This CDR3 has 13 amino acids. V lost 1 base to trimming and J lost 1 base, with 2 bases between them. The CDR3 is CSVEGSGANVLTF. CDR3 bases: TGCAGCGTTGAAGGGTCTGGGGCCAACGTCCTGACTTTC.

V and J are TRBV20-1 and TRBJ2-7; a possible D gene is TRBD2 (6 bases). Trimming pared 1 base from V and 5 bases from J, leaving 15 bases between. This CDR3 contains 14 residues. Germline CDR1 is DFQATT and CDR2 is SNEGSKA (reference sequence). This CDR3 reads CSARVAGSGHEQYF. The CDR3 bases are TGCAGTGCTAGAGTGGCCGGGAGCGGCCACGAGCAGTACTTC.

For the CDR3, the DNA is TGCAGTGCTAATTACGGGGGGAGCACAGATACGCAGTATTTT. It encodes CSANYGGSTDTQYF. The chain combines TRBV20-1 with TRBJ2-3; TRBD2 matches 7 bases. Germline V lookup: CDR1 DFQATT, CDR2 SNEGSKA (reference sequence). J was trimmed by 0 bases and V by 4 bases; bases with no gene match: 4. The CDR3 totals 14 residues.

The chain is built from TRBV18 and TRBJ1-5; D is perhaps TRBD1 (6 bases). Trimming removed 1 base from V and 2 bases from J, with 9 bases in between. CDR3 length: 15 residues. CDR1 KGHSH and CDR2 LQKENI come from the germline V gene. CDR3 nucleotide sequence: TGTGCCAGCTCACCACAGGGGGGAGGCAATCAGCCCCAGCATTTT. Its protein product is CASSPQGGGNQPQHF.

This sequence joins TRBV30 and TRBJ2-5, with D maybe TRBD1 (6 bases). CDR3 length: 15 residues. Trimming removed 3 bases from V and 2 bases from J, with 16 bases in between. The germline V gene encodes CDR1 GTSNPN and CDR2 SVGIG (reference sequence). The CDR3 sequence is CAWRFGRTAQETQYF. The CDR3 DNA is TGTGCCTGGAGGTTCGGTAGGACAGCGCAAGAGACCCAGTACTTC.

The genes are TRBV25-1 and TRBJ1-4, with TRBD1 matching over 7 bases. Germline V gives CDR1 MGHDK, CDR2 SYGVNS. The CDR3 has 15 residues. J gave up 6 bases and V 5 bases, and 9 bases lay outside the gene matches. CDR3 sequence: CASSRGQVRDEKLFF. The CDR3 DNA reads as TGTGCCAGCAGTCGTGGACAGGTCCGGGATGAAAAACTGTTTTTT.

The chain has TRBV14 and TRBJ1-5; the D is unclear. Germline V gene data show CDR1 as SGHDN and CDR2 as FVKESK. The CDR3 runs to 12 residues. V lost 1 base to trimming and J lost 9 bases, with 7 bases between them. The CDR3 sequence is CASSQVGRPQHF. The CDR3 nucleotides read TGTGCCAGCAGCCAAGTGGGCCGGCCCCAGCATTTT.

V and J are TRBV24-1 and TRBJ1-2; D is uncertain. The CDR3 extends over 14 amino acids. Germline V gene data show CDR1 as KGHDR and CDR2 as SFDVKD. The V end was cut by 2 bases, the J end by 5 bases, with 11 bases between. For the CDR3, the DNA is TGTGCCACCAGTGATTCTTGGACTGTTTATGGCTACACCTTC. It yields the protein CATSDSWTVYGYTF.

V gene TRBV20-1 combines with J gene TRBJ2-5; D ambiguous. The V gene's germline CDR1 is DFQATT and CDR2 SNEGSKA (reference sequence). Trimming cost V 3 bases and J 2 bases, with 10 bases left between them. The CDR3 has 13 residues. The chain's CDR3 is CSARGLLQETQYF. In DNA form, the CDR3 reads TGCAGTGCTAGGGGTTTACTGCAAGAGACCCAGTACTTC.

The rearrangement links TRBV20-1 to TRBJ1-1, with D unresolved. V lost 0 bases and J lost 6, with 14 bases in between. CDR3 size: 14 residues. Germline CDR1 DFQATT, CDR2 SNEGSKA (reference sequence). This chain's CDR3 is CSARDGRAVAEAFF. Here the CDR3 DNA reads TGCAGTGCTAGAGATGGGAGGGCGGTGGCTGAAGCTTTCTTT.

This sequence joins TRBV5-1 and TRBJ2-1; 11 bases are a match to TRBD2. The germline gives CDR1 SGHRS, CDR2 YFSETQ. CDR3 length equals 14 residues. Trimming cost V 5 bases and J 7 bases; bases outside gene matches: 5. The CDR3 here is CASRFTSGSNEQFF. The DNA of the CDR3 is TGCGCCAGCAGATTCACTAGCGGGAGTAATGAGCAGTTCTTC.

The chain uses TRBV28 and TRBJ2-1, with D perhaps given as TRBD1 or TRBD2 (6 bases each). CDR3 size: 15 residues. V was pared by 6 bases and J by 5 bases, with 17 bases between. Germline V gives CDR1 MDHEN, CDR2 SYDVKM. Here the CDR3 reads CASRGASVGDNEQFF. The DNA of the CDR3 is TGTGCCAGCAGGGGGGCTAGCGTCGGGGACAATGAGCAGTTCTTC.

The V gene is TRBV24-1, the J gene TRBJ2-7, with 11 positions matching TRBD1. After removal of 2 bases from V and 7 bases from J, the junction contained 6 bases not matched to a gene. The germline CDR1 and CDR2 sequences are KGHDR and SFDVKD. The CDR3 has 15 amino acids. CDR3 loop: CATSDSGTGGREQYF. For the CDR3, the DNA is TGTGCCACCAGTGATTCCGGGACAGGGGGTCGGGAGCAGTACTTC.

This sequence joins TRBV7-2 and TRBJ2-5; D could derive from TRBD1 or TRBD2 (5 bases each). CDR1 is SGHTA and CDR2 is FQGNSA in the germline V gene. The CDR3 contains 12 residues. Deletions cut 5 bases from V and 12 bases from J, with 16 bases between. In DNA, the CDR3 is TGTGCCAGCAGCCCAATGGGGGAGATCAAGTACTTC. This codes for CASSPMGEIKYF.

This clonotype was detected only once. The chain combines TRBV28 with TRBJ2-7; 11 bases map to TRBD2. Unmatched junction bases numbered 15, after V lost 2 bases and J lost 3 bases. CDR3 size: 19 residues. The germline V gene has CDR1 MDHEN and CDR2 SYDVKM. CDR3 sequence (DNA): TGTGCCAGCAGTTTACTGTTCCCTAGCGGGAGGCTTTTAGACTACGAGCAGTACTTC. Its protein is CASSLLFPSGRLLDYEQYF.

V gene TRBV20-1 combines with J gene TRBJ2-1; tentatively, D is TRBD2 (5 bases). CDR3 length equals 11 residues. From germline, CDR1 is DFQATT and CDR2 SNEGSKA (reference sequence). With 5 bases removed from V and 3 bases from J, the gap between germline ends came to 5 bases. The CDR3 DNA is TGCAGTGCTGGACTCTACAATGAGCAGTTCTTC. This sequence encodes CSAGLYNEQFF.

This rearrangement joins TRBV12-3 or TRBV12-4 to TRBJ2-3; 7 bases agree with TRBD2. This CDR3 comprises 14 residues. V lost 5 bases to trimming and J lost 0 bases; unmatched junction nucleotides: 2. The CDR3 sequence is CASSHSGSTDTQYF. CDR3 sequence (DNA): TGTGCCAGCAGTCATAGCGGGAGCACAGATACGCAGTATTTT.

The gene calls are TRBV6-5 and TRBJ2-6; TRBD1 agrees at 10 bases. From germline, CDR1 is MNHEY and CDR2 SVGAGI. The CDR3 is 18 amino acids. The junction had 3 bases not matched to a gene; V was cut back by 0 bases and J by 1 base. The CDR3 loop reads CASSYSRDRGSGANVLTF. In DNA, the CDR3 is TGTGCCAGCAGTTACTCGCGGGACAGGGGATCTGGGGCCAACGTCCTGACTTTC.

Only one count was recorded for this clonotype. J is TRBJ2-7 and V is TRBV7-2; D is ambiguous. This CDR3 comprises 16 residues. Germline values: CDR1 SGHTA, CDR2 FQGNSA. The V and J ends lost 3 bases and 3 bases respectively, with 18 bases between them. DNA of the CDR3: TGTGCCAGCAGCTTTTCCCCCCCTAGAAGCAACTACGAGCAGTACTTC. The encoded protein is CASSFSPPRSNYEQYF.